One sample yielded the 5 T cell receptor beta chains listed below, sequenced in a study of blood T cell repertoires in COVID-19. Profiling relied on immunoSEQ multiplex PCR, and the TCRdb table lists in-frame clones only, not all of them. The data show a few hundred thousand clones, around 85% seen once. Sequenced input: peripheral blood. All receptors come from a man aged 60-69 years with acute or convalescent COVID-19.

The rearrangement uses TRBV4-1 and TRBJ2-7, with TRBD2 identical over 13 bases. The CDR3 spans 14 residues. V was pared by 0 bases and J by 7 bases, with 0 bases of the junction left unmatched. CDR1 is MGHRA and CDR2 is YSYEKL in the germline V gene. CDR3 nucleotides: TGCGCCAGCAGCCAAGAGGGACTAGCGGGGGAGCAGTACTTC. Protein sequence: CASSQEGLAGEQYF.

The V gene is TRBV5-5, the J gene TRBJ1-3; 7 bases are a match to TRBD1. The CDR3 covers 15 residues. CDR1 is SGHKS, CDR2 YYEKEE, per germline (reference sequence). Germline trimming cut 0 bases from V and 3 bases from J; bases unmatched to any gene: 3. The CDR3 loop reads CASSLGTGVGNTIYF. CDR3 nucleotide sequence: TGTGCCAGCAGCTTGGGAACAGGGGTTGGAAACACCATATATTTT.

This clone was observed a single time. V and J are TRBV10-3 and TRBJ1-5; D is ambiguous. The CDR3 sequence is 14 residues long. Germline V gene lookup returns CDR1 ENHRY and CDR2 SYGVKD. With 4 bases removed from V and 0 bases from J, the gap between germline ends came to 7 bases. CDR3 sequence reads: CAISASNSNQPQHF. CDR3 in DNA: TGTGCCATCAGTGCGAGTAATAGCAATCAGCCCCAGCATTTT.

For the CDR3, the DNA is TGTGCCAGCAGCCTACCTGCAGGGACTGGAAACACCATATATTTT. Protein: CASSLPAGTGNTIYF. This chain uses TRBV28 with TRBJ1-3; tentatively, D is TRBD1 (5 bases). Germline-derived CDR1 and CDR2 are MDHEN and SYDVKM. With 6 bases removed from V and 2 bases from J, the gap between germline ends came to 14 bases. The CDR3 loop spans 15 amino acids.

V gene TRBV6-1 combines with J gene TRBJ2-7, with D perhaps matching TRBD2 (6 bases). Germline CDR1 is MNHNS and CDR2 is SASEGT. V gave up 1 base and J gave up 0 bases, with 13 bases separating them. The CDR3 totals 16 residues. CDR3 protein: CASSEGTTITSYEQYF. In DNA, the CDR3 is TGTGCCAGCAGTGAAGGGACTACCATAACCTCCTACGAGCAGTACTTC.